A single T cell receptor (beta chain) is shown here with its context. The data stem from a study of blood T cell repertoires in COVID-19. Losses at the gene ends were 2 bases for V and 6 bases for J; bases not matched to a gene: 7. CDR3 length equals 15 residues. Germline assignment: CDR1 ENHRY and CDR2 SYGVKD. The protocol was immunoSEQ multiplex PCR, while the TCRdb copy is restricted to in-frame clones and leaves out a portion. The top ten hold around 0.3% of the sample, which has just over 650,000 clones, just under 90% seen once. The TCR originated in a woman between 18 and 29 years old with acute or convalescent COVID-19. Sequences were obtained from peripheral blood. This chain connects TRBV10-3 to TRBJ1-5; 7 bases are a match to TRBD1. CDR3 residues: CAISERQGEVQPQHF. For the CDR3, the DNA is TGTGCCATCAGTGAGAGACAGGGTGAGGTTCAGCCCCAGCATTTT.